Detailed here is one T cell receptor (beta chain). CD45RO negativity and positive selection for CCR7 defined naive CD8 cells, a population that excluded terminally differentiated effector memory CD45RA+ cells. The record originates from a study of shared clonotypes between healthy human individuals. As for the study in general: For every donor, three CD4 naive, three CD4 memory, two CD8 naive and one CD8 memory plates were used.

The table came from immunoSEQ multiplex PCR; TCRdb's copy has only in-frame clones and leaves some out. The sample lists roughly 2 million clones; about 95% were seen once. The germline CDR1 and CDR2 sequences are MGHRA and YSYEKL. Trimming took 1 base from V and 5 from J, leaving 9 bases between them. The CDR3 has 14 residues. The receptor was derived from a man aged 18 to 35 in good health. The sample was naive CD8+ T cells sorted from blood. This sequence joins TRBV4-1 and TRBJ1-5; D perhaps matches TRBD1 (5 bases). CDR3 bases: TGCGCCAGCAGCCAAGTTTTGGGGGATCAGCCCCAGCATTTT. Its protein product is CASSQVLGDQPQHF.